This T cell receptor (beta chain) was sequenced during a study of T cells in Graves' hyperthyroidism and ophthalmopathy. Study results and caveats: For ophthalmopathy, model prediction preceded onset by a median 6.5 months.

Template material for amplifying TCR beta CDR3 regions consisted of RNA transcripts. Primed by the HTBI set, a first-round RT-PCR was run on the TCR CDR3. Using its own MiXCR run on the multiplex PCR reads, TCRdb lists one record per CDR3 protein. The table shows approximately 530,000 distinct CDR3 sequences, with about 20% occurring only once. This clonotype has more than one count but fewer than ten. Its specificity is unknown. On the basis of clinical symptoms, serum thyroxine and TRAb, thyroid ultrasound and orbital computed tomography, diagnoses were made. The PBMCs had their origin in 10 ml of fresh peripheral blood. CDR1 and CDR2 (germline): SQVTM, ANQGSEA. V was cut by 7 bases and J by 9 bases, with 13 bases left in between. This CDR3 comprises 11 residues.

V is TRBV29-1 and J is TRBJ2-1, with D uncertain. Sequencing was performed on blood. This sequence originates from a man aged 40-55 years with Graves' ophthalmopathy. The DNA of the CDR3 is TGCAGCGGAAAGTGGGCAGGTGAGCAGTTCTTC. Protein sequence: CSGKWAGEQFF.